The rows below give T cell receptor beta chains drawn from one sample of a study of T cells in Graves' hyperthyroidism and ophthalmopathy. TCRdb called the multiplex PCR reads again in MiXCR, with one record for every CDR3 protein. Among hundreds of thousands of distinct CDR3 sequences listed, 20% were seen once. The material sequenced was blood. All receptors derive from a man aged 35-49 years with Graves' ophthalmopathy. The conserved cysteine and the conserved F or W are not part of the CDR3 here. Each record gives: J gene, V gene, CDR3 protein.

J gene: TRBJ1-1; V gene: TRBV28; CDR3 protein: ASSPWVTEAF
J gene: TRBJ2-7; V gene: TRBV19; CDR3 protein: ASTPGTGAYEQY
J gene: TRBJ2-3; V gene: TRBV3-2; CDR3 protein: ASSSPFGQPSTDTQY
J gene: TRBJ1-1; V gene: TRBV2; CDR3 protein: ASAPGQGAGEAF
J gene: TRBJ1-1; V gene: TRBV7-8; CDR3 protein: ASSLGMDTEAF
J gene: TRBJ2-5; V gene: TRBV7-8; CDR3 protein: ASSLRASGSSQETQY
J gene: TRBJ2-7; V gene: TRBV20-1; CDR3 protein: SASSAGGPDEQY
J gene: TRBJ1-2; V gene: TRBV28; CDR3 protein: ASSSLLQGQLLNYGYT
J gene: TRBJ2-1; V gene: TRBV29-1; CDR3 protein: SVEPGTGSGRGGYNEQF
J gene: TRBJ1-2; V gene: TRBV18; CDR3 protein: ASSPGTGTSIWYGYT
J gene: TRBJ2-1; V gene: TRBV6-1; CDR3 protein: ASISGNSYNEQF
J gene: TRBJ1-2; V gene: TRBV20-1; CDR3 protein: SAREAGNNYGYT
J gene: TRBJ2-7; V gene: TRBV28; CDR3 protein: ASSRLAAADEQY
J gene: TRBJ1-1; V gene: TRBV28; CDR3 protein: PSSVGTQAF
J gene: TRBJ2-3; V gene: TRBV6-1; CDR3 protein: ASTPEGRGTDTQY
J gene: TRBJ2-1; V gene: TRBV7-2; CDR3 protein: ASGSLFGDEQF
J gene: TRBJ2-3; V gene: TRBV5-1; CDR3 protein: ASSLTSGRAWDTQY
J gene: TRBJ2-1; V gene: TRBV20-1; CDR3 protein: SAREPVRSASYNEQF
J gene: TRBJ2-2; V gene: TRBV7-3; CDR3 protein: ASSSQASGELF
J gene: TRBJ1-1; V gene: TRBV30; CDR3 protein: AWSLLGGPEAF
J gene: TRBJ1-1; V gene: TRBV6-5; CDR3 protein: ASSSDSPGAEAF
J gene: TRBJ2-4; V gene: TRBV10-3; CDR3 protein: AISEGLAENIQY
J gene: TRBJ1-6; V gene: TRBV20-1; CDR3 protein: SAGQGKDSPLH